A selection of T cell receptor beta chains follows, all from one sample in a study of blood T cell repertoires in COVID-19. Sequencing used immunoSEQ multiplex PCR; TCRdb keeps in-frame clones, though not all of them. The sample contains 150,000 to 200,000 clones, roughly 87% of which appear only once. The sequenced sample consisted of peripheral blood. These receptors were obtained from a woman aged 40 to 50 with acute or convalescent COVID-19. The conserved cysteine and the conserved F or W are not part of the CDR3 here. A D gene is named only where the DNA matches it firmly. Rows give clone size only sometimes, using once, few, many, or a class for an expanded clone.

D gene	clone size	V gene	J gene	CDR3 protein
NA	NA	TRBV6-5	TRBJ1-4	ASSFGTGGEKLF
TRBD1	NA	TRBV4-1	TRBJ2-7	ASSHRPDRGREQY
TRBD1	NA	TRBV7-9	TRBJ1-1	ASSSTGGDTEAF
NA	NA	TRBV19	TRBJ1-5	ASTDPIQGNQPQH
NA	NA	TRBV3-1/TRBV3-2	TRBJ2-3	ASSQDSRPSYETQY
TRBD2	NA	TRBV6-1	TRBJ2-5	ASSAGLAKGQETQY
TRBD1	NA	TRBV28	TRBJ1-5	ASSPWDRDNQPQH
NA	NA	TRBV4-1	TRBJ2-1	ASSQGHEQF
NA	NA	TRBV5-1	TRBJ2-1	ASSGYRDTTNEQF
TRBD1	NA	TRBV2	TRBJ1-1	ASRADRSNTEAF
TRBD1	NA	TRBV15	TRBJ2-2	ATSRDGKGAEELF
NA	NA	TRBV5-1	TRBJ2-7	ASSLKGKEGEQY
TRBD2	NA	TRBV2	TRBJ2-7	ASTGSGAGGPEQY
TRBD1	NA	TRBV5-1	TRBJ2-3	ASSAGPGQLDTQY
NA	NA	TRBV10-3	TRBJ2-2	AIIEGEIPGELF
NA	once	TRBV7-9	TRBJ1-1	ASSLMSQDTEAF
TRBD1	NA	TRBV6-5	TRBJ1-4	ASSYGWDSTNEKLF
NA	few	TRBV28	TRBJ1-5	ASTPGDRRQPQH
NA	few	TRBV28	TRBJ2-3	ASSTVPPADTQY
NA	many	TRBV18	TRBJ2-7	ASSPSLFSGQPYEQY
TRBD2	NA	TRBV28	TRBJ2-1	ASRGGMFDEQF
TRBD1	NA	TRBV9	TRBJ2-3	ASSERDRGVQIKQY
NA	NA	TRBV6-4	TRBJ1-1	ASSETQENTEAF
NA	NA	TRBV18	TRBJ1-3	ASSPQEGSATIY
TRBD1	NA	TRBV2	TRBJ1-2	ASSVGQLNGYT
NA	NA	TRBV19	TRBJ2-2	ASRSGYGAGELF
TRBD1	NA	TRBV19	TRBJ1-6	ASSTGQGSDIYNSPLH
TRBD1	once	TRBV28	TRBJ1-5	ASSLPRQGRQPQH
NA	NA	TRBV28	TRBJ1-2	ASRREGYGYT
NA	NA	TRBV11-2	TRBJ2-4	ASSSLSGQLAKNIQY
TRBD2	once	TRBV10-3	TRBJ2-3	AIRKGTSGGAGVTQY
TRBD1	once	TRBV7-2	TRBJ2-1	ASSPTGGPYNEQF
NA	NA	TRBV25-1	TRBJ2-5	ASSAAMRGTQY
TRBD2	NA	TRBV9	TRBJ2-4	ASSAGLAGVDIQY
TRBD1	NA	TRBV7-2	TRBJ1-2	ASSSQGAWYGYT
NA	NA	TRBV6-5	TRBJ2-7	ASSNHHRDGYEQY
NA	NA	TRBV14	TRBJ2-1	ASSQEGREVYNEQF
TRBD1	NA	TRBV10-1	TRBJ1-5	ASSDNRRDRGSQPQH
NA	NA	TRBV3-1/TRBV3-2	TRBJ1-5	ASSQGRGQPQH
NA	NA	TRBV5-4	TRBJ2-2	ASSLVGTSVGELF
NA	NA	TRBV20-1	TRBJ1-2	SARDRGYT
NA	NA	TRBV3-1/TRBV3-2	TRBJ1-2	ASSQSANYGYT
NA	NA	TRBV11-2	TRBJ1-2	ASSLGAYNYGYT
TRBD1	NA	TRBV2	TRBJ2-5	ASSDRGETQY
NA	NA	TRBV4-1	TRBJ1-1	ASSLGWSGNTEAF
NA	NA	TRBV30	TRBJ1-4	AWSLIGGKEKLF
NA	NA	TRBV28	TRBJ2-7	ASTLDGGYEQY
NA	NA	TRBV19	TRBJ2-2	ARSDWGRIGELF
TRBD1	NA	TRBV10-2	TRBJ2-1	ASRGQGVRDEQF
NA	NA	TRBV5-5	TRBJ1-3	ASSLGTVSGNTIY
TRBD1	NA	TRBV28	TRBJ1-5	ASRPTGALNQPQH
NA	NA	TRBV6-5	TRBJ2-1	ASSSTTRGSEQF
TRBD1	NA	TRBV19	TRBJ1-1	ATPSGQANTEAF
TRBD1	few	TRBV7-8	TRBJ1-1	ASSLGGQGFLRNTEAF
NA	NA	TRBV5-1	TRBJ1-1	ASSLMRNTEAF
NA	NA	TRBV6-5	TRBJ2-3	ATRRQGTDTQY
TRBD1	NA	TRBV3-1/TRBV3-2	TRBJ2-7	ASSPTGGGEQY
NA	NA	TRBV24-1	TRBJ2-5	ATSAWVGLYQQETQY
NA	NA	TRBV27	TRBJ2-7	ASSGDRGRGPGEQY
NA	NA	TRBV27	TRBJ2-3	ASRISGTDTQY